The clone carrying this T cell receptor beta chain appeared a few times. What it binds is unknown. This record comes from a study of cytomegalovirus exposure and HLA in healthy donors. The overall study: T cells numbering about 179 million yielded 95 million to 140 million unique TCR beta sequences in an earlier analysis. The Caucasian-associated ancestry cluster held roughly 84% of 398 genotyped donors.

Study outcomes and limitations: An analysis that came later showed most CMV-associated TCR beta chains appearing HLA-restricted. V- and J-gene trimming in TCR beta was tied to a missense DCLRE1C variant by an analysis performed later.

The PCR had 60 Vbeta and 13 Jbeta primers. Clones were read by immunoSEQ multiplex PCR, and TCRdb kept only the in-frame ones, dropping some. The data show tens of thousands of clones, roughly 80% seen once. The sequencing input was PBMCs. The clonotype originates from a man under 40 in good health and CMV-seronegative.

The CDR3 DNA follows: TGTGCCAGTAGTATAACGGACTCACGGGCGGTTGAAGCTTTCTTT. This gives the protein CASSITDSRAVEAFF. The chain joins TRBV19 to TRBJ1-1; D gene unclear. Germline values: CDR1 LNHDA, CDR2 SQIVND (reference sequence). The CDR3 consists of 15 residues. Deletions cut 2 bases from V and 7 bases from J, with 17 bases between.